The 21 T cell receptor beta chains given below trace back to one sample, sequenced in a study of blood T cells in healthy people across ages (dated by TCRdb to between 2014 and 2017). To prepare the library, 5' RACE was applied. Sequencing was performed on an Illumina HiSeq 2500. A second PCR of roughly 6 to 12 cycles was performed with a sample-barcoded 5' primer and a J-beta primer mix. The public reads were run again by TCRdb, first through fastp at Q25 and then through MiXCR, and only productive beta chains were kept. Rows merge per CDR3 protein into single entries with the most common DNA and genes. The sample records 780,000 or so distinct CDR3 sequences, about 48% of which are singletons. About 42% of the sample is held by the ten biggest clonotypes. The sequencing sample was made of blood. The receptors originated from a man at least 80 years old in good health.

In its sample, this clonotype was seen a few times. This chain uses TRBV6-6 with TRBJ1-5, with 7 bases that match TRBD1. This CDR3 spans 13 amino acids. CDR1 is MNHNY and CDR2 is SVGAGI in the germline V gene (reference sequence). The ends lost 8 bases at V and 5 bases at J; junction bases unmatched: 6. The CDR3 loop reads CASSEGAYQPQHF. The CDR3, as DNA: TGTGCCAGCTCCGAGGGGGCCTATCAGCCCCAGCATTTT.

This clonotype has only one observation. The DNA for the CDR3 is TGTGCCAGCAGTCCGGGGACAGAGGGATACGAGCAGTACTTC. Its protein is CASSPGTEGYEQYF. The gene calls are TRBV27 and TRBJ2-7; TRBD1 aligns across 7 bases. The germline CDR1 and CDR2 sequences are MNHEY and SMNVEV (reference sequence). V gave up 5 bases and J gave up 4 bases; unmatched junction bases: 8. The CDR3 totals 14 residues.

The chain couples TRBV6-2 or TRBV6-3 to TRBJ1-1; D gene uncertain. CDR1 is MNHEY, CDR2 SVGEGT, per germline. Deletions cut 2 bases from V and 2 bases from J, with 9 bases between. This CDR3 has 14 residues. CDR3 region: CASSYALSNTEAFF. The CDR3 nucleotides read TGTGCCAGCAGTTACGCCTTGAGTAACACTGAAGCTTTCTTT.

This clonotype was picked up a small number of times. The V and J genes are TRBV6-1 and TRBJ1-2; D remains unclear. The CDR3 runs to 13 residues. Germline CDR1 and CDR2: MNHNS and SASEGT. Trimming took 7 bases from V and 4 from J, leaving 13 bases between them. This CDR3 reads CASTQPGLYGYTF. The CDR3 region has the DNA TGTGCCAGCACGCAGCCGGGCCTCTATGGCTACACCTTC.

V usage is TRBV20-1 and J usage is TRBJ2-7; the match to TRBD2 covers 7 bases. This CDR3 has 13 residues. J was trimmed by 2 bases and V by 3 bases; bases with no gene match: 4. Germline values: CDR1 DFQATT, CDR2 SNEGSKA (reference sequence). CDR3 nucleotides: TGCAGTGCTAGTACGGGAGGACCCTACGAGCAGTACTTC. Translating gives CSASTGGPYEQYF.

Turning to this clonotype: The junction does not match germline at one end; this may be a read error. The V and J genes are TRBV27 and TRBJ1-5; TRBD1 agrees at 7 bases. The CDR3 loop spans 15 amino acids. Germline-derived CDR1 and CDR2 are MNHEY and SMNVEV (reference sequence). Here the CDR3 reads CTSSAGTESNQPQHF. CDR3 DNA sequence: TGTACCAGCAGCGCCGGGACAGAGAGCAATCAGCCCCAGCATTTT.

In its sample, this clonotype was seen a few times. The J gene is TRBJ1-2, the V gene TRBV25-1; D is uncertain. The CDR3 contains 18 residues. V was clipped by 3 bases and J by 2 bases, with 22 bases between them. Germline V gene sequence: CDR1 MGHDK, CDR2 SYGVNS. This CDR3 is CASSDGGRGSKMNYGYTF. The CDR3, as DNA: TGTGCCAGCAGTGACGGAGGGCGAGGGTCCAAGATGAACTATGGCTACACCTTC.

The chain is built from TRBV20-1 and TRBJ2-7, with D possibly being TRBD2 (5 bases). Trimming pared 6 bases from V and 1 base from J, leaving 13 bases between. The CDR3 has 13 amino acids. CDR1 and CDR2 (germline): DFQATT, SNEGSKA (reference sequence). CDR3 sequence reads: CSAPRGWSYEQYF. The CDR3, as DNA: TGCAGTGCCCCCAGAGGGTGGTCCTACGAGCAGTACTTC.

This chain uses TRBV11-1 with TRBJ2-7; the D gene is possibly TRBD2 (6 bases). The V end was cut by 5 bases, the J end by 0 bases, with 14 bases between. Germline loops: CDR1 SGHAT, CDR2 FQDESV (reference sequence). The length of the CDR3 is 15 residues. The CDR3 region has the DNA TGTGCCAGCAGCCCTCGGCGGGGTACCTCCTACGAGCAGTACTTC. Protein sequence: CASSPRRGTSYEQYF.

This chain connects TRBV20-1 to TRBJ1-5; 8 nucleotides agree with TRBD1. CDR1 is DFQATT and CDR2 is SNEGSKA in the germline V gene (reference sequence). This CDR3 has 15 residues. J gave up 2 bases and V 5 bases, and 8 bases lay outside the gene matches. The CDR3 nucleotides read TGCAGTGCTGGAAAAGGACAGGGAGGCAATCAGCCCCAGCATTTT. It is translated as CSAGKGQGGNQPQHF.

DNA for the CDR3: TGTGCCAGCAGCGCGCGACTAGCGGGGGCCCACGAGCAGTACTTC. Its translation is CASSARLAGAHEQYF. The chain carries TRBV11-2 and TRBJ2-5; 12 bases fit TRBD2. The end of the DNA is better explained by TRBJ2-7, so the J call may be wrong. The CDR3 is 15 amino acids. The germline gives CDR1 SGHAT, CDR2 FQNNGV.

This clonotype occurred many times. The gene calls are TRBV29-1 and TRBJ2-7; 7 bases line up with TRBD1. The CDR3 extends over 13 amino acids. Germline CDR1 and CDR2: SQVTM and ANQGSEA. V shed 6 bases and J 2 bases; nucleotides not matched to a gene: 7. The CDR3 DNA follows: TGCAGCGTCCTGAACAGGGGAACCTACGAGCAGTACTTC. As protein: CSVLNRGTYEQYF.

The chain joins TRBV12-5 to TRBJ1-2; TRBD1 agrees at 8 bases. The junction had 12 bases not matched to a gene; V was cut back by 1 base and J by 8 bases. Germline V gives CDR1 LGHNT, CDR2 FRNRAP. The CDR3 spans 16 residues. The CDR3: CASGLAPGQGLGGYTF. The CDR3 DNA reads TGTGCTAGTGGTTTGGCCCCCGGACAGGGCTTGGGGGGCTACACCTTC. The full variable domain, its missing parts supplied by reference TRBV12-5 and TRBJ1-2, is DARVTQTPRHKVTEMGQEVTMRCQPILGHNTVFWYRQTMMQGLELLAYFRNRAPLDDSGMPKDRFSAEMPDATLATLKIQPSEPRDSAVYFCASGLAPGQGLGGYTFGSGTRLTVV.

This clonotype has only a few counts. The chain has TRBV27 and TRBJ1-2; D is uncertain. Trimming pared 2 bases from V and 4 bases from J, leaving 17 bases between. The CDR3 sequence is 16 residues long. Germline V lookup: CDR1 MNHEY, CDR2 SMNVEV (reference sequence). CDR3 nucleotide sequence: TGTGCCAGCAGTTTACGCCGGACCTCTGAGGTCTATGGCTACACCTTC. Amino acid sequence: CASSLRRTSEVYGYTF.

This chain links TRBV6-5 with TRBJ2-3, with 7 nucleotides matching TRBD1. The CDR3 has 17 residues. CDR1 is MNHEY and CDR2 is SVGAGI in the germline V gene. V gave up 4 bases and J gave up 1 base; unmatched junction bases: 11. CDR3 residues: CASSFTQGDSGTDTQYF. CDR3 nucleotide sequence: TGTGCCAGCAGTTTCACCCAGGGGGATTCGGGCACAGATACGCAGTATTTT.

As to this clonotype: Germline and junction disagree at one end, which may indicate a read error. The V and J genes are TRBV7-2 and TRBJ2-3, with 11 bases fitting TRBD2. The CDR3 length is 15 residues. Germline CDR1 is SGHTA and CDR2 is FQGNSA. The chain's CDR3 is CASNPGLAGTGTQYF. In DNA, the CDR3 is TGTGCCAGCAACCCAGGACTAGCGGGCACAGGTACGCAGTATTTT.

This clonotype occurred once. A junction end diverges from the germline sequence, so it may reflect a read error. V gene TRBV5-1 combines with J gene TRBJ1-1, with 8 bases matching TRBD1. Per the germline V gene, CDR1 is SGHRS and CDR2 is YFSETQ. This CDR3 is built from 16 residues. This CDR3 reads CASSIDRGGLNTGAFF. In DNA form, the CDR3 reads TGCGCCAGCAGTATCGACAGGGGCGGTTTGAACACTGGAGCTTTCTTT.

The chain uses TRBV5-1 and TRBJ2-2; 11 bases align to TRBD2. Germline values: CDR1 SGHRS, CDR2 YFSETQ. The CDR3 extends over 17 amino acids. J lost 1 base, V lost 1 base, and 3 bases had no gene match. CDR3 bases: TGCGCCAGCAGCTTGTCTACTAGCGGGAGGAACACCGGGGAGCTGTTTTTT. It is translated as CASSLSTSGRNTGELFF.

This chain links TRBV7-2 with TRBJ2-4, with 7 bases fitting TRBD1. There are 19 residues in the CDR3. Germline V gene sequence: CDR1 SGHTA, CDR2 FQGNSA. V was clipped by 3 bases and J by 4 bases; unmatched bases: 18. In nucleotides, the CDR3 is TGTGCCAGCAGCTTGGGTCGGACCCGACAGGGATGGGATAAAAACATTCAGTACTTC. As protein: CASSLGRTRQGWDKNIQYF.

The CDR3 DNA sequence: TGTGCCAGCAGCCGAGCAGCGGGAGGTCTCTCCTACGAGCAGTTCTTC. It is translated as CASSRAAGGLSYEQFF. The J gene is TRBJ2-1, the V gene TRBV3-1; 9 bases line up with TRBD2. The CDR3 covers 16 residues. V was pared by 4 bases and J by 10 bases, with 14 bases of the junction left unmatched. Germline V lookup: CDR1 LGHDT, CDR2 YNNKEL (reference sequence).

V and J are TRBV11-2 and TRBJ2-3; 11 nucleotides agree with TRBD2. This CDR3 has 23 residues. Looked up from germline, CDR1 is SGHAT and CDR2 is FQNNGV. With V trimmed by 2 bases and J by 3 bases, 25 bases remained unmatched. CDR3 bases: TGTGCCAGCAGCTTACGGTCTAGGTCGGCCGCGGTCGGTCCTAGCGGGAGGACAGATACGCAGTATTTT. Its translation: CASSLRSRSAAVGPSGRTDTQYF.